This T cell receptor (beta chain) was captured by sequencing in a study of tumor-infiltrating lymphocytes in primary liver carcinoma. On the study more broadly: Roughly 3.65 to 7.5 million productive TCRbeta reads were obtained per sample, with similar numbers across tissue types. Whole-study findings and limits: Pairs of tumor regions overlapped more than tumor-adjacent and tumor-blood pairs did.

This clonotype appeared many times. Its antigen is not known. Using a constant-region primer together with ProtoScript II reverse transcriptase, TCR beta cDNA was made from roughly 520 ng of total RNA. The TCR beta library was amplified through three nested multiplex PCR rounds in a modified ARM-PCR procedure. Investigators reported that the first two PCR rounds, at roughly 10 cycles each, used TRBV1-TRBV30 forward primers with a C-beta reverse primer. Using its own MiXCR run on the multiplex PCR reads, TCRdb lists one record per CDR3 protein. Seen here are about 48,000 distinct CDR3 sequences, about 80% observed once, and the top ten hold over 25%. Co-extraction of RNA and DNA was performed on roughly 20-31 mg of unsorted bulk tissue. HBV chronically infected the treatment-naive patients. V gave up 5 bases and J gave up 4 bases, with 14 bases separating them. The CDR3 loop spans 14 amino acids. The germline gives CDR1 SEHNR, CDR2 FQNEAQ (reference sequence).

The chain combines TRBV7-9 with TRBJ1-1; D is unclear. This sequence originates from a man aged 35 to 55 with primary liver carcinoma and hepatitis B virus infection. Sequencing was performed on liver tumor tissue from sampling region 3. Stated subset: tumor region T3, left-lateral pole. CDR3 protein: CASSRETAITEAFF. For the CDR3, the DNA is TGTGCCAGCAGCCGTGAGACGGCAATCACTGAAGCTTTCTTT.